A selection of T cell receptor beta chains follows, all from one sample in a study of response to subunit inactivated influenza vaccine. TCRdb reprocessed the RT-PCR reads with MiXCR, giving one entry per CDR3 protein. There are fewer than 650,000 distinct CDR3 sequences in the sample; 13% occur only once, and about an eighth lies in the top ten. The specimen was PBMCs from blood, collected 40 to 50 days after vaccination. All receptors derive from a man in his fifties or sixties who received an inactivated influenza vaccine. Both conserved end residues are part of each CDR3. Fields, in order: CDR3 protein, V gene, clone size. Clone size is not always given. Where it is, it says once, few, many or a class for expanded clones.

cdr3_aa: CSVEGGPTSGGNEQFF
v_call: TRBV29-1
clone_size: few

cdr3_aa: CASSLATRLAMYNEQFF
v_call: TRBV7-9
clone_size: few

cdr3_aa: CASSQVEAGGWNEQFF
v_call: TRBV14
clone_size: .

cdr3_aa: CASSLRFWLAGGKDTQYF
v_call: TRBV5-6
clone_size: few

cdr3_aa: CSARELGNEQFF
v_call: TRBV20-1
clone_size: .

cdr3_aa: CASSWGVGLGETQYF
v_call: TRBV7-2
clone_size: .

cdr3_aa: CASSPYREHGYTF
v_call: TRBV5-1
clone_size: .

cdr3_aa: CASSQDKSRAEAFF
v_call: TRBV3-1
clone_size: few

cdr3_aa: CASSLASTRGTQYF
v_call: TRBV7-9
clone_size: many

cdr3_aa: CATMGVGFNEQFF
v_call: TRBV24-1
clone_size: .

cdr3_aa: CASSPYGSTDTQYF
v_call: TRBV12-3/TRBV12-4
clone_size: many

cdr3_aa: CASSLPGQGTYEQYF
v_call: TRBV12-3/TRBV12-4
clone_size: many

cdr3_aa: CASSPLGEGTGELFF
v_call: TRBV7-8
clone_size: many

cdr3_aa: CAISEWTSGFYEQYF
v_call: TRBV10-3
clone_size: few

cdr3_aa: CASSPPTGTTEAFF
v_call: TRBV5-1
clone_size: .

cdr3_aa: CSASGARETQYF
v_call: TRBV20-1
clone_size: few

cdr3_aa: CASSFAGVTDTQYF
v_call: TRBV7-9
clone_size: .

cdr3_aa: CASSSPQGYEQFF
v_call: TRBV5-1
clone_size: many

cdr3_aa: CSASLGSGSQPQHF
v_call: TRBV20-1
clone_size: many

cdr3_aa: CLQPRWQREETQYF
v_call: TRBV7-6
clone_size: few

cdr3_aa: CASTEIPGRGARGYTF
v_call: TRBV28
clone_size: .

cdr3_aa: CASSLADLQFF
v_call: TRBV5-6
clone_size: .

cdr3_aa: CSSNLGASDTQYF
v_call: TRBV29-1
clone_size: few

cdr3_aa: CASSPIGQGAWGTGELFF
v_call: TRBV4-3
clone_size: .

cdr3_aa: CASSLTSASTDTQYF
v_call: TRBV5-5
clone_size: .

cdr3_aa: CASSPQGFREQFF
v_call: TRBV4-2
clone_size: .

cdr3_aa: CASSWGVGPTDTQYF
v_call: TRBV7-8
clone_size: .

cdr3_aa: CASSVRREQYF
v_call: TRBV9
clone_size: many

cdr3_aa: CASSPPSVHEQFF
v_call: TRBV5-1
clone_size: many

cdr3_aa: CASSLVGEQFF
v_call: TRBV12-3/TRBV12-4
clone_size: many

cdr3_aa: CSVFQGKTNYGYTF
v_call: TRBV29-1
clone_size: once

cdr3_aa: CASSPAGGNWNEQFF
v_call: TRBV11-3
clone_size: many

cdr3_aa: CATGGRTYEQYF
v_call: TRBV10-3
clone_size: few

cdr3_aa: CASRSAGGPYNEQFF
v_call: TRBV28
clone_size: .

cdr3_aa: CSARSPRGEGDYGYTF
v_call: TRBV20-1
clone_size: .

cdr3_aa: CASSYSGQGGRYGYTF
v_call: TRBV6-5
clone_size: many

cdr3_aa: CASSPTGGFTQNYGYTF
v_call: TRBV12-3/TRBV12-4
clone_size: .